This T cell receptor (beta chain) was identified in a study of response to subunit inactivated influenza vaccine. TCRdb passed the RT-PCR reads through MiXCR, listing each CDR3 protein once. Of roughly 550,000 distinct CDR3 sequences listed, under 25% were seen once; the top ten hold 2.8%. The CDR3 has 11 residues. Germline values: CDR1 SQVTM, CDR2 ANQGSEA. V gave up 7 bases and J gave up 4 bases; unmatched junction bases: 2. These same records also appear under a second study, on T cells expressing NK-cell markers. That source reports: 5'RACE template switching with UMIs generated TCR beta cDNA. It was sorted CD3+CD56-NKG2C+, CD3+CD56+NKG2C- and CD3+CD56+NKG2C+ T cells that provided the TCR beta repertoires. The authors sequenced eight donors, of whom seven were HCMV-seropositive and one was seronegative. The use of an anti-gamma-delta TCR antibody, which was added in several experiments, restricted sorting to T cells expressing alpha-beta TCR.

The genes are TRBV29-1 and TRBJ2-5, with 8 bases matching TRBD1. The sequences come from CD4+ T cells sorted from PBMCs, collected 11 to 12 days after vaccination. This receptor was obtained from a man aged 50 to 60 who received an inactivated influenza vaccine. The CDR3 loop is CSATGGETQYF. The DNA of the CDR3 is TGCAGCGCCACAGGGGGAGAGACCCAGTACTTC. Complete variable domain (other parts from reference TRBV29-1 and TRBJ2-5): SAVISQKPSRDICQRGTSLTIQCQVDSQVTMMFWYRQQPGQSLTLIATANQGSEATYESGFVIDKFPISRPNLTFSTLTVSNMSPEDSSIYLCSATGGETQYFGPGTRLLVL.